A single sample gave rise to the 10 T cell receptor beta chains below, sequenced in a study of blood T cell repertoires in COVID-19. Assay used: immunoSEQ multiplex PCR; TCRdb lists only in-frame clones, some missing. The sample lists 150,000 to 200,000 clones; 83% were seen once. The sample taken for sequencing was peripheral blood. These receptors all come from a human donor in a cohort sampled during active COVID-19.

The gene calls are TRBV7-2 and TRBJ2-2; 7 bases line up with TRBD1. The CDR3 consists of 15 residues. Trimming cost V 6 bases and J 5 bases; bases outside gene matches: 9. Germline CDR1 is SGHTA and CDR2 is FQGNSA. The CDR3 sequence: CASRSGTVGTGELFF. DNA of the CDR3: TGTGCCAGCAGATCCGGGACAGTGGGAACCGGGGAGCTGTTTTTT.

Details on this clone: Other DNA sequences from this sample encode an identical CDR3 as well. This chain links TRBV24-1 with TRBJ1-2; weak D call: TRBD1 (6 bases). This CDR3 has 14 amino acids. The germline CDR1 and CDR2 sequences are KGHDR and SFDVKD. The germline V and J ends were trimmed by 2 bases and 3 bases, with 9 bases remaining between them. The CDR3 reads CATSDSDSYYGYTF. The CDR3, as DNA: TGTGCCACCAGTGATTCGGACAGCTACTATGGCTACACCTTC.

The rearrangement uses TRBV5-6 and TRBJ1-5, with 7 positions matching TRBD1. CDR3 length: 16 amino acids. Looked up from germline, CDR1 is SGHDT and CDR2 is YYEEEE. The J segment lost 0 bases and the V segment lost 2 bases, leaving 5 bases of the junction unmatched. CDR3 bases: TGTGCCAGCAGCTTTAGGGACAGCTATAGCAATCAGCCCCAGCATTTT. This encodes CASSFRDSYSNQPQHF.

This chain's CDR3 is CASSYRGRGSTGELFF. The CDR3 DNA is TGTGCCAGCAGTTACAGGGGGCGCGGCTCCACCGGGGAGCTGTTTTTT. The rearrangement uses TRBV7-2 and TRBJ2-2, with 9 positions matching TRBD1. CDR3 length: 16 residues. Trimming removed 6 bases from V and 4 bases from J; junction bases left unmatched: 9. The germline gives CDR1 SGHTA, CDR2 FQGNSA.

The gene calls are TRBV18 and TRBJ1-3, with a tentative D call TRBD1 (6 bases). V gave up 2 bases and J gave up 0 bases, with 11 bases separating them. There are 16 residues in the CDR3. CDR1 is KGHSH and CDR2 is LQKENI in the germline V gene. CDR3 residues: CASSPYRAGSGNTIYF. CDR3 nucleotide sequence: TGTGCCAGCTCACCATACAGGGCCGGCTCTGGAAACACCATATATTTT.

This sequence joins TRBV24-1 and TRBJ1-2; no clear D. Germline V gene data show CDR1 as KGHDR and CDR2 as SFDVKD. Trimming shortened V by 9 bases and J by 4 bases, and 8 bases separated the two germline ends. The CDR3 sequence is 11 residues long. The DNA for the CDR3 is TGTGCCACCTCTGGAGGCTATGGCTACACCTTC. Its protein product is CATSGGYGYTF.

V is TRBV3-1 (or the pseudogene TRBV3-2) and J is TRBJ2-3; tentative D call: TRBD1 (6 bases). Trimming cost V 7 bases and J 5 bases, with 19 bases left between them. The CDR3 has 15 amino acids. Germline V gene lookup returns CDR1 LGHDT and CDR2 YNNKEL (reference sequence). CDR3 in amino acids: CASTRRQGQVDTQYF. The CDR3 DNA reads TGTGCCAGCACCCGACGGCAGGGGCAGGTAGATACGCAGTATTTT.

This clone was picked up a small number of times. In nucleotides, the CDR3 is TGCGCCAGCAGCCAATCGGGACTAGCGGGCGGGGGGCCCTACAATGAGCAGTTCTTC. Translated, it gives CASSQSGLAGGGPYNEQFF. The chain recombines TRBV4-1 with TRBJ2-1, with 12 bases lining up with TRBD2. CDR1 is MGHRA and CDR2 is YSYEKL in the germline V gene. The CDR3 length is 19 residues. V was pared by 2 bases and J by 2 bases, with 10 bases of the junction left unmatched.

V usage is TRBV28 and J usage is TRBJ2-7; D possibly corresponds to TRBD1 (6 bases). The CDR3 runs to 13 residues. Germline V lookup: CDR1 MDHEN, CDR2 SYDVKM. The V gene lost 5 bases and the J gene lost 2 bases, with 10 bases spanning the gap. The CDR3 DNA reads TGTGCCAGCAGTGTAGACAGGACCTACGAGCAGTACTTC. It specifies CASSVDRTYEQYF.

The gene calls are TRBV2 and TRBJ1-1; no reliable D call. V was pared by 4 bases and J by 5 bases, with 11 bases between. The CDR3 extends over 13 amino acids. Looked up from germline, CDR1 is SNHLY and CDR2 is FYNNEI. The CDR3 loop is CASSGEGRTEAFF. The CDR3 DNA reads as TGTGCCAGCAGTGGAGAGGGTCGAACTGAAGCTTTCTTT.